These 21 T cell receptor beta chains were sequenced from one sample in a study of shared clonotypes between healthy human individuals (TCRdb year 2020). Libraries came from the immunoSEQ multiplex PCR assay. TCRdb mirrors the immuneACCESS table, restricted to in-frame sequences. Some clones are absent from its copies; in checked studies, under half trace to an unresolved V gene, and the reason for the others is unknown. The sample profile shows roughly 640,000 clones; about 97% of them were found once. The ten largest account for less than 0.065% of the sample. Input material: naive CD4+ T cells sorted from blood. What this sample's cell subset or site label stands for: CD45RA+ positively selected. The receptors were sampled from a woman under 40 in good health.

The chain recombines TRBV6-5 with TRBJ1-2; D not certain. Germline V CDR1 and CDR2: MNHEY, SVGAGI. CDR3 length equals 12 residues. Trimming removed 6 bases from V and 8 bases from J, with 13 bases in between. CDR3 DNA sequence: TGTGCCAGCAGGGACGGGGTCGTCGGCTACACCTTC. Protein sequence: CASRDGVVGYTF.

The chain is built from TRBV13 and TRBJ1-1, with D uncertain. Per germline, CDR1 PRHDT and CDR2 FYEKMQ (reference sequence). This CDR3 is 13 amino acids long. With 5 bases removed from V and 0 bases from J, the gap between germline ends came to 7 bases. As DNA, the CDR3 is TGTGCCAGCAGCCGAGCCATGAACACTGAAGCTTTCTTT. It is translated as CASSRAMNTEAFF. Based on the CDR3 plus reference TRBV13 and TRBJ1-1, the full variable domain is AAGVIQSPRHLIKEKRETATLKCYPIPRHDTVYWYQQGPGQDPQFLISFYEKMQSDKGSIPDRFSAQQFSDYHSELNMSSLELGDSALYFCASSRAMNTEAFFGQGTRLTVV.

The chain carries TRBV30 and TRBJ2-1; D is undetermined. The V end lost 1 base, the J end lost 10 bases, and 8 bases lay between the germline ends. The CDR3 has 11 residues. Germline CDR1 is GTSNPN and CDR2 is SVGIG (reference sequence). In nucleotides, the CDR3 is TGTGCCTGGAGTGGCACCACGGAGCAGTTCTTC. It translates to CAWSGTTEQFF.

The chain carries TRBV19 and TRBJ2-5; 11 positions agree with TRBD2. Per germline, CDR1 LNHDA and CDR2 SQIVND (reference sequence). There are 15 residues in the CDR3. J lost 0 bases, V lost 6 bases, and 3 bases had no gene match. CDR3 residues: CASRRLAGNQETQYF. The CDR3 region has the DNA TGTGCCAGTAGGAGACTAGCGGGGAACCAAGAGACCCAGTACTTC.

The chain recombines TRBV5-1 with TRBJ2-5; no clear D. Trimming pared 4 bases from V and 1 base from J, leaving 2 bases between. The CDR3 is 11 amino acids. Per the germline V gene, CDR1 is SGHRS and CDR2 is YFSETQ. CDR3 sequence (DNA): TGCGCCAGCAGCGGCCAAGAGACCCAGTACTTC. This gives the protein CASSGQETQYF.

This sequence joins TRBV18 and TRBJ1-5, with D unclear. Germline values: CDR1 KGHSH, CDR2 LQKENI. This CDR3 has 13 amino acids. Trimming removed 3 bases at V and 2 bases at J, with 5 bases between. The CDR3, as DNA: TGTGCCAGCTCACCTTCCCGCAATCAGCCCCAGCATTTT. It is translated as CASSPSRNQPQHF.

The table lists this clone with a count of one. V gene TRBV7-8 combines with J gene TRBJ2-1; D might be TRBD2 (5 bases). CDR1 and CDR2 from the germline V gene are SGHVS and FQNEAQ. Deletions cut 1 base from V and 4 bases from J, with 20 bases between. This CDR3 is built from 18 residues. CDR3 nucleotide sequence: TGTGCCAGCAGCTTAGGCCTAAGGACGGGAAGGTTTTACAATGAGCAGTTCTTC. Residues: CASSLGLRTGRFYNEQFF.

V is TRBV28 and J is TRBJ1-2; 9 bases are shared with TRBD1. Germline CDR1 reads MDHEN; CDR2 reads SYDVKM. The CDR3 runs to 16 residues. Trimming removed 6 bases from V and 7 bases from J; junction bases left unmatched: 15. CDR3 residues: CASSSPGQGIGFGYTF. The CDR3 coding sequence is TGTGCCAGCAGCTCTCCGGGACAGGGTATCGGATTTGGCTACACCTTC.

The chain links TRBV10-1 to TRBJ2-7, with 7 positions matching TRBD1. CDR3 length equals 13 residues. The germline CDR1 and CDR2 sequences are WNHNN and SYGVQD (reference sequence). J was trimmed by 3 bases and V by 5 bases; bases with no gene match: 4. CDR3 sequence reads: CASSLRDSYEQYF. In nucleotides, the CDR3 is TGCGCCAGCAGTCTCCGGGACAGCTACGAGCAGTACTTC.

Only one count was recorded for this clone. The chain combines TRBV2 with TRBJ2-7; 8 positions agree with TRBD2. This CDR3 is built from 15 residues. The V segment lost 3 bases and the J segment 1 base; nucleotides outside the gene matches: 5. Germline V gene sequence: CDR1 SNHLY, CDR2 FYNNEI. CDR3 in amino acids: CASSDPSGRSYEQYF. CDR3 DNA: TGTGCCAGCAGTGATCCTAGCGGGCGTTCCTACGAGCAGTACTTC.

CDR3 DNA: TGTGCTAGTGGTTTGGTACTACGAGGGGTTGGTAAGAACACTGAAGCTTTCTTT. As protein: CASGLVLRGVGKNTEAFF. The rearrangement joins TRBV12-5 to TRBJ1-1; a possible D gene is TRBD1 (5 bases). Germline V gene sequence: CDR1 LGHNT, CDR2 FRNRAP. The CDR3 has 18 amino acids. Trimming stripped 0 bases from V and 1 base from J, with 18 bases between. The whole variable domain, remainder taken from reference TRBV12-5 and TRBJ1-1, is DARVTQTPRHKVTEMGQEVTMRCQPILGHNTVFWYRQTMMQGLELLAYFRNRAPLDDSGMPKDRFSAEMPDATLATLKIQPSEPRDSAVYFCASGLVLRGVGKNTEAFFGQGTRLTVV.

This clone was observed a few times. The CDR3 reads CASSRSRIEDEQYF. In nucleotides, the CDR3 is TGTGCCAGCTCCCGAAGCAGGATTGAGGACGAGCAGTACTTC. V is TRBV18 and J is TRBJ2-7, with unresolved D. CDR3 length: 14 residues. The V gene lost 6 bases and the J gene lost 5 bases, with 17 bases spanning the gap. Germline CDR1 reads KGHSH; CDR2 reads LQKENI.

The chain joins TRBV5-1 to TRBJ1-1; perhaps TRBD1 as D (5 bases). V shed 4 bases and J shed 0 bases, with 16 bases lying between them. Looked up from germline, CDR1 is SGHRS and CDR2 is YFSETQ. This CDR3 has 16 residues. In DNA form, the CDR3 reads TGCGCCAGCAGCCAGACGGGACGGAGCATGAACACTGAAGCTTTCTTT. This encodes CASSQTGRSMNTEAFF.

V and J are TRBV18 and TRBJ2-7, with 11 bases that match TRBD1. The CDR3 totals 14 residues. Germline CDR1 and CDR2: KGHSH and LQKENI. V lost 8 bases to trimming and J lost 4 bases; unmatched junction nucleotides: 7. The CDR3 DNA follows: TGTGCCAGCAACCCCGGGACAGGGGGTTACGAGCAGTACTTC. Translation gives CASNPGTGGYEQYF.

V usage is TRBV18 and J usage is TRBJ1-3, with unresolved D. V lost 3 bases and J lost 4, with 10 bases in between. The CDR3 length is 14 residues. Germline V gene sequence: CDR1 KGHSH, CDR2 LQKENI. In nucleotides, the CDR3 is TGTGCCAGCTCACCTGGTGGAGTAGGAAACACCATATATTTT. Translated, it gives CASSPGGVGNTIYF.

About this clone itself: This specimen includes other DNA sequences encoding the same CDR3. The genes are TRBV10-3 and TRBJ2-7; D is possibly TRBD1 (6 bases). This CDR3 comprises 14 residues. Germline V gene sequence: CDR1 ENHRY, CDR2 SYGVKD. Between the trimmed V and J ends, which lost 4 bases and 1 base, there was a span of 11 bases. In DNA form, the CDR3 reads TGTGCCATCAGTGGGGGGCAGGGTTCCTACGAGCAGTACTTC. Its translation: CAISGGQGSYEQYF.

As DNA, the CDR3 is TGTGCCACTCGACAGGGAAACACCATATATTTT. Its translation is CATRQGNTIYF. The chain uses TRBV10-3 and TRBJ1-3; maybe TRBD1 (5 bases). Germline assignment: CDR1 ENHRY and CDR2 SYGVKD. Trimming shortened V by 10 bases and J by 4 bases, and 8 bases separated the two germline ends. The CDR3 has 11 residues.

The chain combines TRBV4-1 with TRBJ2-2; 14 nucleotides line up with TRBD2. This CDR3 comprises 18 residues. Germline V CDR1 and CDR2: MGHRA, YSYEKL. V lost 2 bases, J lost 7 bases, and 9 bases stayed unmatched. CDR3 region: CASSQKTSGRDSGGELFF. As DNA, the CDR3 is TGCGCCAGCAGCCAAAAGACTAGCGGGAGGGATTCTGGCGGGGAGCTGTTTTTT.

The rearrangement joins TRBV27 to TRBJ1-1; the D is unclear. Germline-derived CDR1 and CDR2 are MNHEY and SMNVEV (reference sequence). With 7 bases removed from V and 1 base from J, the gap between germline ends came to 10 bases. The CDR3 sequence is 13 residues long. CDR3 bases: TGTGCCAGCAAAGGGCAGACGAACACTGAAGCTTTCTTT. This encodes CASKGQTNTEAFF.

The table lists this clone with a count of one. The chain links TRBV29-1 to TRBJ1-5; tentative D call: TRBD1 (5 bases). The V end was cut by 5 bases, the J end by 3 bases, with 11 bases between. Per the germline V gene, CDR1 is SQVTM and CDR2 is ANQGSEA. CDR3 length: 13 residues. The CDR3 is CSVSGGINQPQHF. CDR3 bases: TGCAGCGTTTCGGGGGGAATCAATCAGCCCCAGCATTTT.

V is TRBV5-8 and J is TRBJ2-1, with D unclear. This CDR3 region has 13 residues. The ends were cut back, 1 base at V and 4 bases at J, with 6 bases in the middle. Germline CDR1 is SGHTS and CDR2 is YDEGEE. CDR3: CASSLYSYNEQFF. In DNA, the CDR3 is TGTGCCAGCAGCTTGTACAGTTACAATGAGCAGTTCTTC.